This T cell receptor (beta chain) came from a study of blood T cell repertoires in COVID-19. Study information: The samples span acute and convalescent COVID-19 from the United States, Italy and Spain.

Generated by immunoSEQ multiplex PCR, the TCRdb table keeps only in-frame clones and is missing some. The sample has about 150,000 clones, roughly 78% seen once. Participants were aged roughly 18 to 89 years from some 24 US areas. Germline lookup yields CDR1 LNHDA and CDR2 SQIVND (reference sequence). Trimming removed 8 bases at V and 2 bases at J, with 12 bases between. The length of the CDR3 is 13 residues. The sequence derives from a woman in her forties or fifties who had recovered from COVID-19. The chain has TRBV19 and TRBJ1-2; D is possibly TRBD1 (6 bases). Sequencing was carried out using PBMCs or T cells enriched from blood (not recorded which). The CDR3 bases are TGTGCCAGTCGATTGGACAGAAACTATGGCTACACCTTC. Translation gives CASRLDRNYGYTF.